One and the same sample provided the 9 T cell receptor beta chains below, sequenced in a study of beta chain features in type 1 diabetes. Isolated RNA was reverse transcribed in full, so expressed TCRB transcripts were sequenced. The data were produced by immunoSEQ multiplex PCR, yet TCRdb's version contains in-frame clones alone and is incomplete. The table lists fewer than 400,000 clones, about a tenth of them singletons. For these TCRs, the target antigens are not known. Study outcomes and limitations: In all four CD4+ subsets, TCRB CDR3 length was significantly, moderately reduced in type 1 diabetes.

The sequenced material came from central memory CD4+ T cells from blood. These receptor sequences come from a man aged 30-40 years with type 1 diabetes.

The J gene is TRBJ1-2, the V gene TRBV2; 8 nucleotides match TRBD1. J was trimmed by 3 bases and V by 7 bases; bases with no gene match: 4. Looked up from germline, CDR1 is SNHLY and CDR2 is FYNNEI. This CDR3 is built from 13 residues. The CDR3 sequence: CASKQGADYGYTF. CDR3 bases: TGTGCCAGCAAGCAGGGGGCGGACTATGGCTACACCTTC. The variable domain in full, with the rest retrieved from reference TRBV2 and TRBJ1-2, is EPEVTQTPSHQVTQMGQEVILRCVPISNHLYFYWYRQILGQKVEFLVSFYNNEISEKSEIFDDQFSVERPDGSNFTLKIRSTKLEDSAMYFCASKQGADYGYTFGSGTRLTVV.

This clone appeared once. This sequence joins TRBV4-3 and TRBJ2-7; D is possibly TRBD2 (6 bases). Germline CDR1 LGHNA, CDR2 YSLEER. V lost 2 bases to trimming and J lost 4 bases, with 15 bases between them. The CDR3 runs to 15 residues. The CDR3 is CASSQHGAGGYEQYF. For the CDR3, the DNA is TGCGCCAGCAGCCAACATGGCGCCGGGGGTTACGAGCAGTACTTC.

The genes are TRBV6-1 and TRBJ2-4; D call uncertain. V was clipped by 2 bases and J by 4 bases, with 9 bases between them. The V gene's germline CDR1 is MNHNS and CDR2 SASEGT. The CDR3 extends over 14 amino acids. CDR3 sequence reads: CASSELNRKNIQYF. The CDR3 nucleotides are TGTGCCAGCAGTGAACTAAATCGGAAAAACATTCAGTACTTC.

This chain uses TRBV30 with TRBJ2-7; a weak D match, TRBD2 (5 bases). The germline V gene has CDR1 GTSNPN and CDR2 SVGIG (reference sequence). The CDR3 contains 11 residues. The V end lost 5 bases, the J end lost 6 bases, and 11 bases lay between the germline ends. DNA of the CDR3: TGTGCCTGGGGGGAGAACACCGAGCAGTACTTC. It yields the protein CAWGENTEQYF.

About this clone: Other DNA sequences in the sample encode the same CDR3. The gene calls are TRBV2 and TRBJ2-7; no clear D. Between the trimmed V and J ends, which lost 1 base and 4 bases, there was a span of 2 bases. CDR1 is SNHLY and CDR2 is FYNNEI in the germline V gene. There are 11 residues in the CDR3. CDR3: CASSEGYEQYF. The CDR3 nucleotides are TGTGCCAGCAGTGAAGGTTACGAGCAGTACTTC.

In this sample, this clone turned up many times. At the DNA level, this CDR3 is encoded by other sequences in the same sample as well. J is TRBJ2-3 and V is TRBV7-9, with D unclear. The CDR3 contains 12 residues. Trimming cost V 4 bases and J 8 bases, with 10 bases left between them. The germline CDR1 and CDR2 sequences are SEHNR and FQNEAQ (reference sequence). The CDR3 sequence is CASSSTTRTQYF. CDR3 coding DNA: TGTGCCAGCAGCTCTACCACGCGTACGCAGTATTTT.

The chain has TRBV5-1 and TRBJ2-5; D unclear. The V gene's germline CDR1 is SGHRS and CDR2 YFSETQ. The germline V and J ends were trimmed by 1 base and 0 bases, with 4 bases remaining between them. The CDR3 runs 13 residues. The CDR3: CASSLYHQETQYF. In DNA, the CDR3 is TGCGCCAGCAGCTTGTATCACCAAGAGACCCAGTACTTC.

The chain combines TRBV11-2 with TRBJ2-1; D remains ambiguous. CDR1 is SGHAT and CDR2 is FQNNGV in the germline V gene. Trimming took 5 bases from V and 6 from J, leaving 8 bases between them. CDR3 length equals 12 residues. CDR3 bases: TGTGCCAGCAGCCCCGCCTCCAATGAGCAGTTCTTC. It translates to CASSPASNEQFF.

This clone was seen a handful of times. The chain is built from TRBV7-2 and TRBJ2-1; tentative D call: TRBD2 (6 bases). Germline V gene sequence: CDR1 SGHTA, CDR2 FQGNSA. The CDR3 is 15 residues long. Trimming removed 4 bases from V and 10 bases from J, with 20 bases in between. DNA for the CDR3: TGTGCCAGCAGCTCTAGGGCGGGACCAGGTGTCGAGCAGTTCTTC. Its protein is CASSSRAGPGVEQFF.